This T cell receptor (beta chain) was sequenced in a study of blood T cells in healthy people across ages. Findings of the study overall: TCR beta diversity, measured per million T cells, fell in a roughly linear way with age. Naive and antigen-experienced cells could not be conclusively compared, given unsorted PBMCs. Versus aged donors, long-lived donors had higher diversity and more naive CD4+ cells.

Alongside a J-beta primer mix, a sample-barcoded 5' primer served in a second PCR lasting about 7 to 11 cycles. MiXCR was run by TCRdb on the 5' RACE reads, yielding one entry per CDR3 protein. The table lists 650,000 to 800,000 distinct CDR3 sequences, 40% to 50% of them singletons. This CDR3 contains 18 residues. Germline values: CDR1 LGHDT, CDR2 YNNKEL (reference sequence). Trimming removed 5 bases from V and 1 base from J, with 22 bases in between. As to this clonotype: Its target is not known.

Per sample, a minimum of 6 million PBMCs were isolated. The clonotype originates from a man aged 55 to 69 in good health. The J gene is TRBJ2-3, the V gene TRBV3-1, with D possibly being TRBD1 (6 bases). Sequenced sample: blood. Here the CDR3 DNA reads TGTGCCAGCAGCACTTTAATAACTGGACAGTACCGCACAGATACGCAGTATTTT. Amino acids: CASSTLITGQYRTDTQYF.